Listed below are T cell receptor beta chains from one sample, sequenced in a study of cytomegalovirus exposure and HLA in healthy donors. Clones were sequenced by immunoSEQ multiplex PCR, and TCRdb holds only the in-frame ones, with some missing. The table shows about 80,000 clones, with around 80% occurring only once. The specimen sequenced was PBMCs. Receptors were obtained from a young man in good health and CMV-seronegative. CDR3s include the opening cysteine and the closing phenylalanine or tryptophan. The order of the fields is V gene, clone size, D gene, J gene, CDR3 DNA, CDR3 protein. D genes are given only for firm matches. Size tells how often a clone was seen (once, few, many) or the class of an expanded clone, and some rows leave it out.

TRBV6-6	once	TRBD2	TRBJ2-2	TGTGCCAGCAGTCTAGCGGGGGGGCCCGGGGAGCTGTTTTTT	CASSLAGGPGELFF
TRBV6-5	.	.	TRBJ1-1	TGTGCCAGCAGTGGGGGGAGTGAAGCTTTCTTT	CASSGGSEAFF
TRBV28	.	.	TRBJ2-2	TGTGCCAGCAGTTTAGGGCTCACGAACACCGGGGAGCTGTTTTTT	CASSLGLTNTGELFF
TRBV7-3	few	TRBD1	TRBJ2-2	TGTGCCAGCACCCCAGGGGACAGACTATCCGGGGAGCTGTTTTTT	CASTPGDRLSGELFF
TRBV19	.	TRBD2	TRBJ2-7	TGTGCCAGTAGTATCAGCGCTAGCGGTACGTTCTACGAGCAGTACTTC	CASSISASGTFYEQYF
TRBV7-6	.	.	TRBJ1-5	TGTGCCAGCAGCTCGACCGGGAAGCCCCAGCATTTT	CASSSTGKPQHF
TRBV5-5	.	.	TRBJ2-6	TGTGCCAGCAGCCCTGGGACATCGGCCCGGATTGGCTCTGGGGCCAACGTCCTGACTTTC	CASSPGTSARIGSGANVLTF
TRBV7-6	.	.	TRBJ1-4	TGTGCCAGCAGCTTAAGGCCGGGGATTAACGAAAAACTGTTTTTT	CASSLRPGINEKLFF
TRBV11-2	.	.	TRBJ1-2	TGTGCCAGCAGCTTGGTACTAGCCAGCCACTATGGCTACACCTTC	CASSLVLASHYGYTF
TRBV18	once	.	TRBJ1-4	TGTGCCAGCTCACCAAGGTTCGAGGCTAATGAAAAACTGTTTTTT	CASSPRFEANEKLFF
TRBV2	.	TRBD1	TRBJ1-5	TGTGCCAGCAGTGATGGACAGGGAAATCAGCCCCAGCATTTT	CASSDGQGNQPQHF
TRBV4-1	.	TRBD2	TRBJ2-1	TGCGCCAGCAGCTCTTATAGCGGGAGAGGCTCCTACAATGAGCAGTTCTTC	CASSSYSGRGSYNEQFF
TRBV2	few	TRBD1	TRBJ1-5	TGTGCCAGCAGGGGACAGGGGGCCGGAGGACAGCCCCAGCATTTT	CASRGQGAGGQPQHF
TRBV29-1	.	TRBD1	TRBJ1-2	TGCAGTACCTACGAGGACAGGCGAAGAAATGGCTACACCTTC	CSTYEDRRRNGYTF
TRBV27	.	.	TRBJ2-1	TGTGCCAGCAGTTTGTCCGGGGGCTACAATGAGCAGTTCTTC	CASSLSGGYNEQFF
TRBV28	.	.	TRBJ1-5	TGTGCCAGCAGTTTCGGTCAGGGGTCGGTCCCCCAGCATTTT	CASSFGQGSVPQHF
TRBV6-1	.	.	TRBJ1-2	TGTGCCAGGGAGGGAGGAGGCTACACCTTC	CAREGGGYTF
TRBV29-1	few	TRBD1	TRBJ2-3	TGCAGCGCCGTCGACAGGGTGGACACAGATACGCAGTATTTT	CSAVDRVDTDTQYF
TRBV29-1	.	.	TRBJ1-4	TGCAGCGTTTCAGGGCTGGATGGAGAAAAACTGTTTTTT	CSVSGLDGEKLFF
TRBV5-1	.	.	TRBJ2-1	TGCGCCCGCACCGATCGCAACCTCGACAAAGACAATGAGCAGTTCTTC	CARTDRNLDKDNEQFF
TRBV4-1	.	.	TRBJ2-7	TGCGCCAGCAGCCAAGATTCATCCGTGGGGGGCGAGCAGTACTTC	CASSQDSSVGGEQYF
TRBV5-4	.	.	TRBJ1-1	TGTGCCAGCAGCTTGGGGGGGGGCCGTGGCACTGAAGCTTTCTTT	CASSLGGGRGTEAFF
TRBV7-6	.	TRBD1	TRBJ2-1	TGTGCCAGCAGCTTATATGGGACAGGGGCCACCCTAACAATCAATGAGCAGTTCTTC	CASSLYGTGATLTINEQFF
TRBV28	.	TRBD1	TRBJ2-7	TGTGCCAGCAGTAGGACAGGATACGAGCAGTACTTC	CASSRTGYEQYF
TRBV7-2	.	TRBD1	TRBJ1-2	TGTGCCAGCAGTCCTCATGCCCCCGGGACAGAGGGAAGCTACACCTTC	CASSPHAPGTEGSYTF
TRBV10-3	.	TRBD1	TRBJ1-4	TGTGCCATCAGTGATTCCGGACAGGCCTCTAATGAAAAACTGTTTTTT	CAISDSGQASNEKLFF
TRBV5-6	.	TRBD2	TRBJ2-5	TGTGCCAGCAGCTTTGCTGGCCCCCCTAGCGGGACCCAGTACTTC	CASSFAGPPSGTQYF
TRBV5-8	.	TRBD1	TRBJ1-3	TGTGCCAGCAGCCCGGGACAGAATGGAAACACCATATATTTT	CASSPGQNGNTIYF